This T cell receptor (beta chain) comes out of a study of beta chain features in type 1 diabetes. This CDR3 region has 15 residues. CDR1 SGDLS and CDR2 YYNGEE come from the germline V gene. Trimming took off 0 bases at V and 7 bases at J, with 14 bases between the two ends. The authors reverse transcribed all of the isolated RNA, so sequencing captured expressed TCRB transcripts. Assay: immunoSEQ multiplex PCR; the TCRdb copy retains only in-frame clones and omits some. Of about 230,000 clones listed, roughly 9.6% are singletons. This clone was observed a few times. Sequencing used naive CD4+ T cells from blood. The rearrangement links TRBV9 to TRBJ1-5; unclear D gene. The source is a woman under 30 in good health. CDR3 bases: TGTGCCAGCAGCGTAGGCGGGGATCTGATCCAGCCCCAGCATTTT. It codes for CASSVGGDLIQPQHF.